What follows are 4 T cell receptor beta chains derived from one specimen sequenced in a study of T cell responses to AZD1222 COVID-19 vaccine. Sequenced by immunoSEQ multiplex PCR; TCRdb stores in-frame clones only, minus some. The sample includes about 99,000 clones, 85% to 95% of them seen just once. This specimen consisted of peripheral blood, obtained on day 0 of AZD1222 vaccination. These receptors all stem from an adult in good health.

The gene calls are TRBV28 and TRBJ1-1; TRBD1 might be the D (5 bases). This CDR3 region has 13 residues. Trimming took 6 bases from V and 1 from J, leaving 9 bases between them. The germline gives CDR1 MDHEN, CDR2 SYDVKM. CDR3 protein: CASRWGPNTEAFF. The CDR3, as DNA: TGTGCCAGCAGGTGGGGACCGAACACTGAAGCTTTCTTT.

The chain couples TRBV27 to TRBJ1-1, with a weak D call TRBD1 (6 bases). There are 16 residues in the CDR3. The germline gives CDR1 MNHEY, CDR2 SMNVEV (reference sequence). V lost 2 bases to trimming and J lost 0 bases, with 13 bases between them. CDR3 sequence: CASSLGGGGVNTEAFF. The CDR3 nucleotides are TGTGCCAGCAGTTTAGGAGGGGGAGGGGTGAACACTGAAGCTTTCTTT.

This chain connects TRBV6-5 to TRBJ2-1; 9 positions agree with TRBD2. V trimming: 6 bases; J trimming: 7 bases; junction bases outside the gene matches: 10. Germline loops: CDR1 MNHEY, CDR2 SVGAGI. The CDR3 is 15 amino acids. CDR3 nucleotides: TGTGCCAGCAGGAGTGCGGGGGGGCCACGAAATGAGCAGTTCTTC. It encodes CASRSAGGPRNEQFF.

The CDR3 spells CASSLGLSSGGSQETQYF. In nucleotides, the CDR3 is TGCGCCAGCAGCTTGGGCCTTAGTAGCGGGGGCTCACAAGAGACCCAGTACTTC. This rearrangement joins TRBV5-1 to TRBJ2-5; TRBD2 matches at 9 bases. The trim removed 0 bases at V and 2 bases at J, leaving 11 bases unmatched. Germline CDR1 and CDR2: SGHRS and YFSETQ. The CDR3 is 18 residues long.